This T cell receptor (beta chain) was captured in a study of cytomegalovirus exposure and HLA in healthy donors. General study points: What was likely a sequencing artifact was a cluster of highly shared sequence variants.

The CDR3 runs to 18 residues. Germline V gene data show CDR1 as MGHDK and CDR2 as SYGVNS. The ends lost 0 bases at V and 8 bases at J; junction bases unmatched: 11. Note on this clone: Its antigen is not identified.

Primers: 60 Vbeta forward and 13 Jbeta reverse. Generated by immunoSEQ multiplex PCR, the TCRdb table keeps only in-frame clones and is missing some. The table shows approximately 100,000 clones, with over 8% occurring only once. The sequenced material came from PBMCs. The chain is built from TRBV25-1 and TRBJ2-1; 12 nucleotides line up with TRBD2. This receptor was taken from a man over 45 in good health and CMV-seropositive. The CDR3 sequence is CASSEYTPTSGRLDEQFF. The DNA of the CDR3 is TGTGCCAGCAGTGAATATACTCCAACTAGCGGGAGGCTCGATGAGCAGTTCTTC.